This TCR beta chain was sequenced for a study of shared clonotypes between healthy human individuals. Original methodology: Junction-only sequences without quality scores were provided by ImmunoSEQ, so filtering was different. Measured with immunoSEQ multiplex PCR; TCRdb has only the in-frame clones, and not every one. V and J calls and clone size follow that table, whereas D and trimming were derived from the DNA. The repertoire consists of 2 million to 2.5 million clones, with about 90% occurring once and the leading ten covering 0.3% to 0.4%. Study-level points and caveats: At large depth, rarefaction still showed sorted-subset sequencing to be incomplete.

Germline V gene data show CDR1 as SNHLY and CDR2 as FYNNEI. The CDR3 totals 17 residues. The junction had 9 bases not matched to a gene; V was cut back by 0 bases and J by 6 bases. The donors were all Caucasian adults (living in Nashville, Tennessee). Turning to this clone: Its specificity is unknown.

The rearrangement links TRBV2 to TRBJ1-5, with 9 bases matching TRBD1. Material: naive CD4+ T cells from PBMCs. Specified subset: CD45RA+ positively selected. This clonotype originated in a man aged 18-30 years in good health. Some clones in this sample may be carry-over from other donors' samples. Written as DNA, the CDR3 is TGTGCCAGCAGTGAAGCGTTCGGGACAGGGACCAGTCAGCCCCAGCATTTT. Its translation is CASSEAFGTGTSQPQHF.